The clone carrying this T cell receptor beta chain has a handful of counts. Its antigen remains unknown. This record comes from a study of OX40 agonist ivuxolimab in advanced cancers. Study results and caveats: Expanded clones belonging to CD8+ T cells outnumbered, on average, those of CD4+. There were also nonresponders showing low normalized T-cell clonal expansion. Researchers did not determine the expanded peripheral T cells' antigen specificity.

Deletions cut 6 bases from V and 1 base from J, with 9 bases between. The CDR3 is 13 residues long. CDR1 is LGHNA and CDR2 is YNFKEQ in the germline V gene. Profiling relied on immunoSEQ multiplex PCR, and the TCRdb table lists in-frame clones only, not all of them. The sample holds under 65,000 clones, nearly 90% seen once. This sample comprised CD4+ or CD8+ T cells sorted from blood, obtained in a trial of the OX40 agonist ivuxolimab. The TCR sequence derives from an adult with an advanced solid tumor such as melanoma, head and neck, liver or kidney cancer. The J gene is TRBJ1-1, the V gene TRBV4-2; no clear D gene. In nucleotides, the CDR3 is TGTGCCAGCAGACCTTCGTGGAACACTGAAGCTTTCTTT. This gives the protein CASRPSWNTEAFF.